Shown below are 22 T cell receptor beta chains from a single sample sequenced in a study of shared clonotypes between healthy human individuals (dated by TCRdb to the early 2020s). For the CD8 naive samples, CD45RO-negative cells were positively selected for CCR7, yielding a CD45RA+CCR7+ population from which TemRA cells were excluded. The method was the immunoSEQ multiplex PCR assay. Held by TCRdb, this immuneACCESS table contains in-frame sequences only and omits some clones. Under half of the omission traces to an unresolved V gene where checked; the cause of the rest is unknown. Counted in this sample were approximately 740,000 clones; 80% to 95% of them appeared once. The ten most abundant clones make up around 24% of the sample. The specimen sequenced was naive CD8+ T cells sorted from blood. The cell subset or site tag for this specimen amounts to: CD45RA+CCR7+. These receptors were taken from a man younger than 40 in good health.

The chain combines TRBV27 with TRBJ2-7; TRBD2 matches 8 bases. Germline values: CDR1 MNHEY, CDR2 SMNVEV (reference sequence). V was clipped by 0 bases and J by 0 bases; unmatched bases: 7. This CDR3 contains 17 residues. The CDR3 spells CASSLSAGSGSSYEQYF. The CDR3 DNA is TGTGCCAGCAGTTTATCGGCTGGGAGCGGGAGCTCCTACGAGCAGTACTTC.

The chain carries TRBV18 and TRBJ2-3; 12 bases agree with TRBD2. J lost 4 bases, V lost 3 bases, and 5 bases had no gene match. This CDR3 is 16 amino acids long. Germline V gene lookup returns CDR1 KGHSH and CDR2 LQKENI. CDR3 sequence reads: CASSPSTSGSSDTQYF. CDR3 nucleotide sequence: TGTGCCAGCTCACCCTCGACTAGCGGGAGTTCAGATACGCAGTATTTT.

The count of this clone is one. This chain connects TRBV28 to TRBJ2-1, with D perhaps TRBD2 (6 bases). V lost 1 base, J lost 5 bases, and 15 bases lay in between. Germline-derived CDR1 and CDR2 are MDHEN and SYDVKM. CDR3 length: 16 amino acids. The CDR3 nucleotides read TGTGCCAGCAGTTTATTTAGCGGACGCCAAAACAATGAGCAGTTCTTC. This gives the protein CASSLFSGRQNNEQFF.

J is TRBJ2-7 and V is TRBV10-2; perhaps TRBD2 as D (5 bases). The germline CDR1 and CDR2 sequences are WSHSY and SAAADI. The CDR3 totals 13 residues. V was trimmed by 5 bases and J by 5 bases, leaving 13 bases between them. The CDR3 region has the DNA TGCGCCAGCAGTTTGAGGGTTTGGGACGAGCAGTACTTC. Its protein is CASSLRVWDEQYF.

V is TRBV4-2 and J is TRBJ2-1; D may match TRBD1 or TRBD2 (5 bases each). Trimming stripped 6 bases from V and 0 bases from J, with 15 bases between. The CDR3 runs 16 residues. Germline V gene data show CDR1 as LGHNA and CDR2 as YNFKEQ. CDR3 sequence (DNA): TGTGCCAGCAGACTAGGTGGGGGTAGCTCCTACAATGAGCAGTTCTTC. Its translation is CASRLGGGSSYNEQFF.

The V and J genes are TRBV28 and TRBJ2-7, with a weak D call TRBD2 (5 bases). V lost 3 bases to trimming and J lost 5 bases, with 11 bases between them. Germline CDR1 reads MDHEN; CDR2 reads SYDVKM. CDR3 length equals 13 residues. CDR3 DNA sequence: TGTGCCAGCAGTTTCCCCGAGAGGGACGAGCAGTACTTC. Protein: CASSFPERDEQYF.

The CDR3 region is CASSLVSGRHEQYF. CDR3 bases: TGTGCCAGCAGCTTGGTTAGCGGGAGACACGAGCAGTACTTC. The chain has TRBV7-9 and TRBJ2-7, with 9 nucleotides matching TRBD2. V lost 3 bases, J lost 5 bases, and 5 bases stayed unmatched. Per germline, CDR1 SEHNR and CDR2 FQNEAQ (reference sequence). The CDR3 is 14 residues long.

The chain is built from TRBV13 and TRBJ2-3, with D maybe TRBD1 (7 bases). Trimming pared 5 bases from V and 15 bases from J, leaving 21 bases between. Germline loops: CDR1 PRHDT, CDR2 FYEKMQ (reference sequence). The CDR3 loop spans 13 amino acids. The chain's CDR3 is CASSGGTAPSLYF. DNA for the CDR3: TGTGCCAGCAGCGGGGGGACAGCCCCTTCGTTATATTTT. The whole variable domain, filled in from reference TRBV13 and TRBJ2-3, reads AAGVIQSPRHLIKEKRETATLKCYPIPRHDTVYWYQQGPGQDPQFLISFYEKMQSDKGSIPDRFSAQQFSDYHSELNMSSLELGDSALYFCASSGGTAPSLYFGPGTRLTVL.

The chain uses TRBV4-1 and TRBJ2-7; 7 nucleotides line up with TRBD2. Per germline, CDR1 MGHRA and CDR2 YSYEKL. This CDR3 has 15 amino acids. Trimming took 4 bases from V and 3 from J; bases not matched to a gene: 9. CDR3 sequence reads: CASSLGGSQLYEQYF. DNA of the CDR3: TGCGCCAGCAGCCTCGGCGGGAGCCAGCTCTACGAGCAGTACTTC.

The CDR3 DNA reads as TGCGCCAGCAGTTGGCAGGGAGATCAGCCCCAGCATTTT. It encodes CASSWQGDQPQHF. J is TRBJ1-5 and V is TRBV5-1; a weak D match, TRBD1 (5 bases). V was clipped by 5 bases and J by 5 bases, with 11 bases between them. This CDR3 contains 13 residues. Germline loops: CDR1 SGHRS, CDR2 YFSETQ.

The rearrangement uses TRBV14 and TRBJ2-7; possibly TRBD1 for D (5 bases). Looked up from germline, CDR1 is SGHDN and CDR2 is FVKESK. V was pared by 4 bases and J by 4 bases, with 17 bases between. The CDR3 is 15 residues long. The CDR3 sequence is CASSPSAGKPYEQYF. The CDR3 nucleotides are TGTGCCAGCAGCCCATCGGCAGGGAAACCTTACGAGCAGTACTTC.

The chain carries TRBV19 and TRBJ1-1; D remains unclear. This CDR3 has 16 amino acids. V was cut by 3 bases and J by 0 bases, with 14 bases left in between. CDR1 LNHDA and CDR2 SQIVND come from the germline V gene (reference sequence). The CDR3 nucleotides are TGTGCCAGTAGTATGTCCCCCCAGGCAATGAACACTGAAGCTTTCTTT. It is translated as CASSMSPQAMNTEAFF.

V is TRBV5-4 and J is TRBJ2-1; 8 bases align to TRBD2. This CDR3 has 15 amino acids. Germline V gives CDR1 SGHNT, CDR2 YYREEE (reference sequence). The V segment lost 1 base and the J segment 6 bases; nucleotides outside the gene matches: 6. The CDR3 spells CASSLFEREFNEQFF. The CDR3 nucleotides are TGTGCCAGCAGCTTGTTTGAGCGGGAGTTCAATGAGCAGTTCTTC.

The chain carries TRBV5-4 and TRBJ2-3; D unresolved. Germline V gene sequence: CDR1 SGHNT, CDR2 YYREEE (reference sequence). The CDR3 sequence is 12 residues long. Trimming took 4 bases from V and 5 from J, leaving 8 bases between them. CDR3 sequence: CASSLGRDTQYF. The CDR3 DNA is TGTGCCAGCAGCCTGGGAAGAGATACGCAGTATTTT.

The chain joins TRBV7-9 to TRBJ1-1; the D gene is possibly TRBD1 (5 bases). The CDR3 has 14 amino acids. Germline CDR1 and CDR2: SEHNR and FQNEAQ (reference sequence). V gave up 5 bases and J gave up 2 bases, with 12 bases separating them. CDR3 DNA: TGTGCCAGCAGCCGCCAGGGACTCAACACTGAAGCTTTCTTT. Translated: CASSRQGLNTEAFF.

The rearrangement joins TRBV29-1 to TRBJ2-7, with D perhaps matching TRBD1 (7 bases). Germline V gene data show CDR1 as SQVTM and CDR2 as ANQGSEA. V lost 4 bases and J lost 3, with 13 bases in between. The CDR3 spans 13 residues. As DNA, the CDR3 is TGCAGCGTTGTTTGGCAGGGGGGCTACGAGCAGTACTTC. It codes for CSVVWQGGYEQYF.

CDR3 nucleotides: TGCAGCGTTGATGGGCTAGCGGGACGAAACTCCTACGAGCAGTACTTC. This translates into CSVDGLAGRNSYEQYF. The chain joins TRBV29-1 to TRBJ2-7; 9 bases line up with TRBD2. V trimming: 3 bases; J trimming: 0 bases; junction bases outside the gene matches: 9. CDR1 and CDR2 (germline): SQVTM, ANQGSEA. The CDR3 has 16 amino acids.

The CDR3: CAWSEDSYGEQFF. CDR3 bases: TGTGCCTGGAGTGAGGACAGTTACGGTGAGCAGTTCTTC. This sequence joins TRBV30 and TRBJ2-1, with D possibly being TRBD1 (6 bases). The V gene lost 1 base and the J gene lost 9 bases, with 13 bases spanning the gap. CDR3 length: 13 amino acids. CDR1 is GTSNPN and CDR2 is SVGIG in the germline V gene (reference sequence).

CDR3: CASSLGTDSLYEKLFF. The CDR3 nucleotides read TGTGCCAGCAGCCTCGGGACAGACTCCCTCTATGAAAAACTGTTTTTT. The rearrangement uses TRBV5-6 and TRBJ1-4; 7 bases match TRBD1. The CDR3 covers 16 residues. Trimming took 4 bases from V and 6 from J; bases not matched to a gene: 12. Germline CDR1 reads SGHDT; CDR2 reads YYEEEE.

The rearrangement uses TRBV7-9 and TRBJ2-7; 8 bases are a match to TRBD1. J gave up 5 bases and V 1 base, and 7 bases lay outside the gene matches. Germline values: CDR1 SEHNR, CDR2 FQNEAQ (reference sequence). The CDR3 has 15 residues. The CDR3 loop is CASSLERTGLNEQYF. The DNA for the CDR3 is TGTGCCAGCAGCTTAGAGAGGACAGGGTTGAACGAGCAGTACTTC.

CDR3 bases: TGTGCCAGCAGCATAACAGGGTTCGCAGATACGCAGTATTTT. The encoded protein is CASSITGFADTQYF. The V call is TRBV7-2, the J call TRBJ2-3, with TRBD1 as a possible D gene (6 bases). The CDR3 contains 14 residues. Trimming stripped 5 bases from V and 4 bases from J, with 13 bases between. CDR1 and CDR2 from the germline V gene are SGHTA and FQGNSA.

Here the CDR3 reads CAMHLPGLEVSQFF. The CDR3 DNA reads TGTGCCATGCATCTTCCGGGACTAGAGGTGTCGCAGTTCTTC. This chain joins TRBV2 and TRBJ2-1; TRBD2 agrees at 8 bases. This CDR3 comprises 14 residues. Germline V lookup: CDR1 SNHLY, CDR2 FYNNEI. With 10 bases clipped from V and 12 bases from J, the junction kept 17 bases outside the gene matches.